These T cell receptor beta chains were read from a single sample in a study of T-cell reconstitution after alpha-beta-depleted transplantation in children. TCRdb recomputed calls from the PCR reads with MiXCR, one row per CDR3 protein. The table lists fewer than 350,000 distinct CDR3 sequences, over 7% of them singletons, with approximately 9% in the top ten. The source material was peripheral blood, sampled 360 days after TCRalphabeta/CD19-depleted stem cell transplant. These receptors originate from a female patient aged 2-15 years who had a stem cell transplant for Fanconi anemia, so the T cells may come from the graft donor. Each CDR3 is given with its conserved first and last residue. The D gene is left open where the match is weak. The size entry is marked missing in some rows and otherwise reads once, few, many or a size class.

D: .; J: TRBJ2-1; size: many; V: TRBV4-2; DNA: TGTGCCAGCAGCCAAGTACAAGCGGCCGCCTACAATGAGCAGTTCTTC; CDR3: CASSQVQAAAYNEQFF
D: TRBD1; J: TRBJ1-2; size: many; V: TRBV2; DNA: TGTGCCAGCACCTTCAACAGGGGCGACTATGGCTACACCTTC; CDR3: CASTFNRGDYGYTF
D: .; J: TRBJ2-2; size: few; V: TRBV5-1; DNA: TGCGCCAGCAGCTTGGTGACACAGCTTGCGAACACCGGGGAGCTGTTTTTT; CDR3: CASSLVTQLANTGELFF
D: TRBD2; J: TRBJ2-3; size: .; V: TRBV9; DNA: TGTGCCAGCAGCGTAAGGCCCGTAGCGGGGGGCGATACGCAGTATTTT; CDR3: CASSVRPVAGGDTQYF
D: TRBD1; J: TRBJ2-7; size: many; V: TRBV10-3; DNA: TGTGCCATCAGCAAGACAGGGAAGTCGGGATGGCAGTACTTC; CDR3: CAISKTGKSGWQYF
D: .; J: TRBJ1-1; size: many; V: TRBV29-1; DNA: TGCAGCGTTGCGGGTCGATTCGGAACTGAAGCTTTCTTT; CDR3: CSVAGRFGTEAFF
D: .; J: TRBJ2-1; size: many; V: TRBV11-2; DNA: TGTGCCAGCAGCTTAGATCGGGGTGTACGTGGATCTAGAGGCTATCGGCAGTTCTTC; CDR3: CASSLDRGVRGSRGYRQFF
D: .; J: TRBJ2-2; size: many; V: TRBV6-5; DNA: TGTGCCAGCAGTTGGGTGGGGGGCGCGAACACCGGGGAGCTGTTTTTT; CDR3: CASSWVGGANTGELFF
D: TRBD1; J: TRBJ1-2; size: .; V: TRBV12-3/TRBV12-4; DNA: TGTGCCAGCATCGGACAGGACAACTATGGCTACACCTTC; CDR3: CASIGQDNYGYTF
D: TRBD2; J: TRBJ2-7; size: .; V: TRBV9; DNA: TGTGCCAGCCCTAGACTAGCGGGGCCCTCCTACGAGCAGTACTTC; CDR3: CASPRLAGPSYEQYF
D: .; J: TRBJ1-2; size: .; V: TRBV7-9; DNA: TGTGCCAGCAGCCCCCATAGGGGTGGTCAGAGCTATGGCTACACCTTC; CDR3: CASSPHRGGQSYGYTF